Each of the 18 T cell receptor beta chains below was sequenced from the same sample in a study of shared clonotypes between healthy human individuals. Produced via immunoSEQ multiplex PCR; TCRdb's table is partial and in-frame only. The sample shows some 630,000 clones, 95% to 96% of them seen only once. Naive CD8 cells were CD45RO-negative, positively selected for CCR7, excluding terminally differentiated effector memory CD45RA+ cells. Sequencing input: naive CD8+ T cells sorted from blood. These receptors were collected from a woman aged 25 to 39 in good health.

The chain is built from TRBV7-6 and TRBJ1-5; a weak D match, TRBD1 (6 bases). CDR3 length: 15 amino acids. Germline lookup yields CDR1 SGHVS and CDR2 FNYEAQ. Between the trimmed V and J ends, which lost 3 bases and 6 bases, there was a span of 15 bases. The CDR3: CASSLYGGYGQPQHF. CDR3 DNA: TGTGCCAGCAGCTTGTATGGGGGCTACGGTCAGCCCCAGCATTTT.

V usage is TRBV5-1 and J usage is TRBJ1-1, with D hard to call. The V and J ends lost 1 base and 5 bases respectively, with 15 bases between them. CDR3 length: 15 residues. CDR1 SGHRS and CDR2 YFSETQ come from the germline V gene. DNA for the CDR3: TGCGCCAGCAGCTTGATGCTAGGTTCGACGACTGAAGCTTTCTTT. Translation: CASSLMLGSTTEAFF.

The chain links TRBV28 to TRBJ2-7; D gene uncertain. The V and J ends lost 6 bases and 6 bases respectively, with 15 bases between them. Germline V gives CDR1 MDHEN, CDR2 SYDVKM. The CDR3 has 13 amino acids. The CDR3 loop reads CASSHQASGEQYF. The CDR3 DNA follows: TGTGCCAGCAGCCACCAGGCCTCGGGCGAGCAGTACTTC.

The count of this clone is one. In nucleotides, the CDR3 is TGTGCCAGCAGTTTAATCCGCGGCGGGGAGCTGTTTTTT. Protein product: CASSLIRGGELFF. The chain uses TRBV27 and TRBJ2-2; no firm D call. CDR3 size: 13 residues. Germline CDR1 and CDR2: MNHEY and SMNVEV (reference sequence). The V end lost 2 bases, the J end lost 7 bases, and 8 bases lay between the germline ends.

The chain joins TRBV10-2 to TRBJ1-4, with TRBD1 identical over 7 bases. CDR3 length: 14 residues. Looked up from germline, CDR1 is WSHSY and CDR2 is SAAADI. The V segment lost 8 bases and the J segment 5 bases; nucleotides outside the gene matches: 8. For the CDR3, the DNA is TGCGCCAGCGGGGGGGGGACAGAGAATGAAAAACTGTTTTTT. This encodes CASGGGTENEKLFF.

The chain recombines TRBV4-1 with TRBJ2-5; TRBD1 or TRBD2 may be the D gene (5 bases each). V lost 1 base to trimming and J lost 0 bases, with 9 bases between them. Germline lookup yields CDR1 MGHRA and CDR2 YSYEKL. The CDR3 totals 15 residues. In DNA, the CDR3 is TGCGCCAGCAGCCAAGCCGGGACCAACCAAGAGACCCAGTACTTC. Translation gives CASSQAGTNQETQYF.

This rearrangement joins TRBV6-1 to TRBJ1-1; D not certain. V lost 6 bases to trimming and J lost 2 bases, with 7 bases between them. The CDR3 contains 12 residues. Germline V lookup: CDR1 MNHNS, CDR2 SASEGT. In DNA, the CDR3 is TGTGCCAGCAGGGTAGATAACACTGAAGCTTTCTTT. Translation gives CASRVDNTEAFF.

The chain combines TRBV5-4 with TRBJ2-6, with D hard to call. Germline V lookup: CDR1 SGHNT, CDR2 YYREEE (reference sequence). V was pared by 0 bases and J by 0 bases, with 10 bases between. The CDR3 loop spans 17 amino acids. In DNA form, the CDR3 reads TGTGCCAGCAGCTTGGGACCACAATTCTCTGGGGCCAACGTCCTGACTTTC. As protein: CASSLGPQFSGANVLTF.

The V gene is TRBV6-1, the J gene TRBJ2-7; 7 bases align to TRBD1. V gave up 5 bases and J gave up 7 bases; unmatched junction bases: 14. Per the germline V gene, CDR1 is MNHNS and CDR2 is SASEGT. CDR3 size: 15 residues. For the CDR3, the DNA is TGTGCCAGCAGTCGGGACAGCGGCCCGACGGGGGAGCAGTACTTC. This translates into CASSRDSGPTGEQYF.

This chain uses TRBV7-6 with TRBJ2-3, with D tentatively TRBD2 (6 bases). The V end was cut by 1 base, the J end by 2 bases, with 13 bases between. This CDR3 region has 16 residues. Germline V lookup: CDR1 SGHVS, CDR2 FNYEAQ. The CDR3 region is CASSLGSGSNTDTQYF. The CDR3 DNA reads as TGTGCCAGCAGCTTAGGTTCCGGGAGTAACACAGATACGCAGTATTTT. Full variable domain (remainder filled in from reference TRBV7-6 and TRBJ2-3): GAGVSQSPRYKVTKRGQDVALRCDPISGHVSLYWYRQALGQGPEFLTYFNYEAQQDKSGLPNDRFSAERPEGSISTLTIQRTEQRDSAMYRCASSLGSGSNTDTQYFGPGTRLTVL.

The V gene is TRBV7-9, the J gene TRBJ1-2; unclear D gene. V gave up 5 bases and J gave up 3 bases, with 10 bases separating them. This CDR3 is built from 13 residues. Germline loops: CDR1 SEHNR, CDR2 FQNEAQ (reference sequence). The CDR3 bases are TGTGCCAGCAGCGGGCAGTTGGACTATGGCTACACCTTC. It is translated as CASSGQLDYGYTF. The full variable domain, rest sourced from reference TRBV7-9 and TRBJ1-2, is DTGVSQNPRHKITKRGQNVTFRCDPISEHNRLYWYRQTLGQGPEFLTYFQNEAQLEKSRLLSDRFSAERPKGSFSTLEIQRTEQGDSAMYLCASSGQLDYGYTFGSGTRLTVV.

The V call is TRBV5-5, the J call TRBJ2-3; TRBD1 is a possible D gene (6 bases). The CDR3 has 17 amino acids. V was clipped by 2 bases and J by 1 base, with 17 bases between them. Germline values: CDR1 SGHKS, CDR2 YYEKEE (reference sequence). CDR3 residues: CASSFFWAGVGTDTQYF. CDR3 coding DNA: TGTGCCAGCAGCTTTTTCTGGGCAGGGGTAGGCACAGATACGCAGTATTTT.

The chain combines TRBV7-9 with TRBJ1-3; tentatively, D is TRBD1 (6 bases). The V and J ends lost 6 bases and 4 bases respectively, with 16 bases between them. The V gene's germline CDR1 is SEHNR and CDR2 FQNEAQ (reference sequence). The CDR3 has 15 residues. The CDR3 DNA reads TGTGCCAGCAGATTTAACCAGGGGCCCGGAAACACCATATATTTT. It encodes CASRFNQGPGNTIYF.

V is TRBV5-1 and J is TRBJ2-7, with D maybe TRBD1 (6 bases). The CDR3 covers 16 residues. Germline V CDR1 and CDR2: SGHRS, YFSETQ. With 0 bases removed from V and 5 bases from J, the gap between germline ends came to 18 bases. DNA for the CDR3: TGCGCCAGCAGCTTGGAACTGCCGGGACACCGTGACGAGCAGTACTTC. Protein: CASSLELPGHRDEQYF. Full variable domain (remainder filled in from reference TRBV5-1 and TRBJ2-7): KAGVTQTPRYLIKTRGQQVTLSCSPISGHRSVSWYQQTPGQGLQFLFEYFSETQRNKGNFPGRFSGRQFSNSRSEMNVSTLELGDSALYLCASSLELPGHRDEQYFGPGTRLTVT.

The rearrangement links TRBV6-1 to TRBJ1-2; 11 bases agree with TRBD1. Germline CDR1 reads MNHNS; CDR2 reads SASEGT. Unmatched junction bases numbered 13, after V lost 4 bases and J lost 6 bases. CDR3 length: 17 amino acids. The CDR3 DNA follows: TGTGCCAGCAGTGGCTCGGACAGGGGGCGGCTGGGTCATGGCTACACCTTC. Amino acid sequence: CASSGSDRGRLGHGYTF.

The CDR3, as DNA: TGTGCCAGTAGCTCTACAGGGAGGGGCACTGAAGCTTTCTTT. Amino acid sequence: CASSSTGRGTEAFF. The chain joins TRBV19 to TRBJ1-1; possible D gene TRBD1, 6 bases. The CDR3 contains 14 residues. V was cut by 6 bases and J by 4 bases, with 15 bases left in between. Per the germline V gene, CDR1 is LNHDA and CDR2 is SQIVND (reference sequence).

The CDR3 region is CASSRTGTDYNEQFF. DNA for the CDR3: TGTGCCAGCAGCCGAACCGGGACGGATTACAATGAGCAGTTCTTC. This chain joins TRBV7-9 and TRBJ2-1; D may match TRBD1 or TRBD2 (5 bases each). The CDR3 covers 15 residues. Germline V gene data show CDR1 as SEHNR and CDR2 as FQNEAQ (reference sequence). Deletions cut 5 bases from V and 4 bases from J, with 15 bases between.

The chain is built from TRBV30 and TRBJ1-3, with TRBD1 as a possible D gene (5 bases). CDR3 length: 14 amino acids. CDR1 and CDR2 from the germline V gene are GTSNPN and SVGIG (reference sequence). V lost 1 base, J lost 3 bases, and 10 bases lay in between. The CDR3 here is CAWSASGGGNTIYF. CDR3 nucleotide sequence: TGTGCCTGGAGTGCCTCCGGGGGTGGAAACACCATATATTTT. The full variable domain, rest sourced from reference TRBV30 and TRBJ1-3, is SQTIHQWPATLVQPVGSPLSLECTVEGTSNPNLYWYRQAAGRGLQLLFYSVGIGQISSEVPQNLSASRPQDRQFILSSKKLLLSDSGFYLCAWSASGGGNTIYFGEGSWLTVV.